This TCR beta chain was identified during a study of blood T cell repertoires in COVID-19. As for the study in general: From the United States, Italy and Spain came samples of acute and convalescent COVID-19. In each case, the material was cDNA or gDNA derived from T cells, B-cell-depleted T cells, or PBMCs.

Original handling: Quantification of nucleated cells was approximated via reference gene primer amplification. Some clones are missing from TCRdb's copy, which holds only in-frame ones; the method was immunoSEQ multiplex PCR. Clone size and the V and J calls come from that table; the DNA yielded D and trimming. The sample consists of approximately 280,000 clones, approximately 90% of them appearing once. Looked up from germline, CDR1 is LNHDA and CDR2 is SQIVND (reference sequence). The length of the CDR3 is 13 residues. V lost 8 bases, J lost 5 bases, and 13 bases lay in between. The chain couples TRBV19 to TRBJ2-1; D possibly corresponds to TRBD2 (7 bases). This clonotype originated in an older woman with acute or convalescent COVID-19. What was sequenced was peripheral blood. The CDR3 nucleotides read TGTGCCAGTGGGAGGGGGGGAGACAATGAGCAGTTCTTC. Residues: CASGRGGDNEQFF.